These T cell receptor beta chains were read from a single sample in a study of shared clonotypes between healthy human individuals. TCRdb's copy holds only in-frame clones and misses some; the assay was immunoSEQ multiplex PCR. The table lists 400,000 to 600,000 clones, approximately 95% of them singletons. The sample was naive CD4+ T cells sorted from blood. The source of these receptors is a woman aged 25 to 45 in good health. CDR3s include the opening cysteine and the closing phenylalanine or tryptophan. The D gene is left open where the match is weak. Expanded clones get a size class; other rows say once, few or many, or leave the size out.

V: TRBV5-8
J: TRBJ1-5
size: NA
D: NA
DNA: TGTGCCAGCAGCTTCGTAGGGGGTGACAATCAGCCCCAGCATTTT
CDR3: CASSFVGGDNQPQHF

V: TRBV2
J: TRBJ2-1
size: once
D: NA
DNA: TGTGCCAGCAGTGGGCAGGGGCTCTGGAATGAGCAGTTCTTC
CDR3: CASSGQGLWNEQFF

V: TRBV5-1
J: TRBJ1-2
size: NA
D: NA
DNA: TGCGCCAGCAGCTTGGGGCAGAGAGATGGCTACACCTTC
CDR3: CASSLGQRDGYTF

V: TRBV29-1
J: TRBJ1-3
size: NA
D: TRBD1
DNA: TGCAGCGTTGCCCCCAGGACAGGCTCTGGAAACACCATATATTTT
CDR3: CSVAPRTGSGNTIYF

V: TRBV19
J: TRBJ2-7
size: NA
D: TRBD1
DNA: TGTGCCAGTCTACAGGGGGACGAGCAGTACTTC
CDR3: CASLQGDEQYF

V: TRBV5-1
J: TRBJ2-3
size: NA
D: NA
DNA: TGCGCCAGCAGCTTGGTTCTTCCGAACACAGATACGCAGTATTTT
CDR3: CASSLVLPNTDTQYF

V: TRBV6-5
J: TRBJ2-1
size: NA
D: NA
DNA: TGTGCCAGCAGCAGGGGGGGGGCGGTCTTGGATGAGCAGTTCTTC
CDR3: CASSRGGAVLDEQFF

V: TRBV15
J: TRBJ1-4
size: NA
D: NA
DNA: TGTGCCACCAGCAGGCCAAGCGGAAGTGAAAAACTGTTTTTT
CDR3: CATSRPSGSEKLFF

V: TRBV7-9
J: TRBJ2-5
size: NA
D: NA
DNA: TGTGCCAGCAGCCCTACAGGATGGGGTGGGGCCCAGTACTTC
CDR3: CASSPTGWGGAQYF

V: TRBV5-1
J: TRBJ2-7
size: once
D: NA
DNA: TGCGCCAGCAGCTTGATCGGGGGTTTTTACTACGAGCAGTACTTC
CDR3: CASSLIGGFYYEQYF

V: TRBV5-1
J: TRBJ2-3
size: NA
D: TRBD2
DNA: TGCGCCAGCAGCTTGGCCGGGACTAGCGGGGTCACAGATACGCAGTATTTT
CDR3: CASSLAGTSGVTDTQYF

V: TRBV10-2
J: TRBJ1-1
size: NA
D: NA
DNA: TGCGCCACACAGAGTTTGAACACTGAAGCTTTCTTT
CDR3: CATQSLNTEAFF

V: TRBV7-2
J: TRBJ2-7
size: NA
D: TRBD2
DNA: TGTGCCAGCAGCTTACTAGCGGGGTCCTGGGAGCAGTACTTC
CDR3: CASSLLAGSWEQYF

V: TRBV5-4
J: TRBJ1-4
size: once
D: NA
DNA: TGTGCCAGCAGCTTGGTTCCTGGGGAAAAACTGTTTTTT
CDR3: CASSLVPGEKLFF

V: TRBV10-1
J: TRBJ2-2
size: once
D: NA
DNA: TGCGCCAGCAGGTTGGGAGGGAACACCGGGGAGCTGTTTTTT
CDR3: CASRLGGNTGELFF

V: TRBV30
J: TRBJ2-3
size: NA
D: NA
DNA: TGTGCCTGGAGTGAGTACACGTCCTCCACAGATACGCAGTATTTT
CDR3: CAWSEYTSSTDTQYF

V: TRBV6-1
J: TRBJ1-5
size: NA
D: TRBD1
DNA: TGTGCCAGCGTTGACAGGGATAGCAATCAGCCCCAGCATTTT
CDR3: CASVDRDSNQPQHF

V: TRBV25-1
J: TRBJ2-1
size: NA
D: NA
DNA: TGTGCCAGCAGTGAATCGGGCAGGTACGTCAATGAGCAGTTCTTC
CDR3: CASSESGRYVNEQFF

V: TRBV2
J: TRBJ1-5
size: NA
D: NA
DNA: TGTGCCAGCAGTGACCTTTATAGCAATCAGCCCCAGCATTTT
CDR3: CASSDLYSNQPQHF

V: TRBV28
J: TRBJ1-2
size: NA
D: TRBD1
DNA: TGTGCCAGCACTTATCCGGGACAGGGGTATGGCTACACCTTC
CDR3: CASTYPGQGYGYTF

V: TRBV5-1
J: TRBJ1-1
size: NA
D: NA
DNA: TGCGCCAGCAGCTTGATGGGGTGGGATCAGTCCGCTTTCTTT
CDR3: CASSLMGWDQSAFF

V: TRBV6-6
J: TRBJ1-2
size: NA
D: TRBD1
DNA: TGTGCCAGCAGTTACAGAGAGGGGGCCAACTATGGCTACACCTTC
CDR3: CASSYREGANYGYTF

V: TRBV19
J: TRBJ2-2
size: few
D: NA
DNA: TGTGCCAGTAGTATCAAGGCGGACACCGGGGAGCTGTTTTTT
CDR3: CASSIKADTGELFF

V: TRBV10-2
J: TRBJ1-5
size: NA
D: NA
DNA: TGCGCCAGCAGCAGGAGTTATAGCAATCAGCCCCAGCATTTT
CDR3: CASSRSYSNQPQHF

V: TRBV28
J: TRBJ2-7
size: NA
D: TRBD1
DNA: TGTGCCAGCAGCCGACAGGGGACCTACTACGAGCAGTACTTC
CDR3: CASSRQGTYYEQYF

V: TRBV6-1
J: TRBJ2-7
size: NA
D: TRBD2
DNA: TGTGCCAGCAGTGCGACAAGCGGGAGGGGCCCGTATTGGACTTACGAGCAGTACTTC
CDR3: CASSATSGRGPYWTYEQYF

V: TRBV28
J: TRBJ2-1
size: NA
D: NA
DNA: TGTGCCAGCAGTTCCCGCAGGTTCGGGCACAATGAGCAGTTCTTC
CDR3: CASSSRRFGHNEQFF

V: TRBV29-1
J: TRBJ2-2
size: once
D: TRBD1
DNA: TGCAGCGGCCGGGACAGGGGGCACGGGGAGCTGTTTTTT
CDR3: CSGRDRGHGELFF

V: TRBV27
J: TRBJ2-1
size: NA
D: NA
DNA: TGTGCCAGCAGCTCGACTAGGACCTACAATGAGCAGTTCTTC
CDR3: CASSSTRTYNEQFF

V: TRBV28
J: TRBJ1-2
size: NA
D: TRBD1
DNA: TGTGCCAGCAGCCCTAGAGGACAGGGACAAGGCTACACCTTC
CDR3: CASSPRGQGQGYTF

V: TRBV13
J: TRBJ2-7
size: NA
D: TRBD2
DNA: TGTGCCAGCAGCCCCGCGCCTGCGGGAGGGCCCCACGAGCAGTACTTC
CDR3: CASSPAPAGGPHEQYF

V: TRBV5-4
J: TRBJ2-1
size: once
D: TRBD1
DNA: TGTGCCAGCAGCTTGGACAGGGGCGCCAATGAGCAGTTCTTC
CDR3: CASSLDRGANEQFF

V: TRBV28
J: TRBJ1-1
size: NA
D: NA
DNA: TGTGCCAGCAGTACATCCGGGACTGAAGCTTTCTTT
CDR3: CASSTSGTEAFF

V: TRBV6-1
J: TRBJ1-1
size: NA
D: NA
DNA: TGTGCCAGCAGTGAAACTGGGGCGGTCACTGAAGCTTTCTTT
CDR3: CASSETGAVTEAFF

V: TRBV7-9
J: TRBJ1-2
size: few
D: TRBD1
DNA: TGTGCCAGCAGCAACCGGGACAGGGATGGCTACACCTTC
CDR3: CASSNRDRDGYTF

V: TRBV18
J: TRBJ2-7
size: NA
D: TRBD1
DNA: TGTGCCAGCTCACCTCTGATGACAGGGGGCTACGAGCAGTACTTC
CDR3: CASSPLMTGGYEQYF

V: TRBV7-3
J: TRBJ2-1
size: NA
D: TRBD2
DNA: TGTGCCAGCAGCTTACATAGCGGGAATGAGCAGTTCTTC
CDR3: CASSLHSGNEQFF

V: TRBV2
J: TRBJ2-6
size: NA
D: NA
DNA: TGTGCCAGCAAGAGTTATGAGGCCAACGTCCTGACTTTC
CDR3: CASKSYEANVLTF

V: TRBV6-5
J: TRBJ1-5
size: NA
D: NA
DNA: TGTGCGCGACGGAGGGGCCCTTATAGCAATCAGCCCCAGCATTTT
CDR3: CARRRGPYSNQPQHF

V: TRBV4-1
J: TRBJ2-7
size: NA
D: TRBD2
DNA: TGCGCCAGCAGCCCGCGGGGGTCCGGTAGGTACGAGCAGTACTTC
CDR3: CASSPRGSGRYEQYF

V: TRBV6-1
J: TRBJ2-2
size: NA
D: TRBD1
DNA: TGTGCCAGCAGTGTGCGGGACAGGAGGGGCGGCAGTCACACCGGGGAGCTGTTTTTT
CDR3: CASSVRDRRGGSHTGELFF

V: TRBV2
J: TRBJ1-5
size: NA
D: NA
DNA: TGTGCCAGCAGTGATAAGCAGGGTCATCAGCCCCAGCATTTT
CDR3: CASSDKQGHQPQHF

V: TRBV18
J: TRBJ2-1
size: NA
D: NA
DNA: TGTGCCAGCTCACCGGCGCAAGCGGGTGAGCAGTTCTTC
CDR3: CASSPAQAGEQFF

V: TRBV19
J: TRBJ1-3
size: NA
D: NA
DNA: TGTGCCAGTAGTATTGCTGGAGACTACTTAAACACCATATATTTT
CDR3: CASSIAGDYLNTIYF

V: TRBV25-1
J: TRBJ2-3
size: NA
D: NA
DNA: TGTGCCAGCAGTGAATCTTGGATAGCGGTCTCTAGTGGGGATACGCAGTATTTT
CDR3: CASSESWIAVSSGDTQYF

V: TRBV10-3
J: TRBJ1-3
size: once
D: NA
DNA: TGTGCCATCAGTGAGAGAACAGCGCTTGGAAACACCATATATTTT
CDR3: CAISERTALGNTIYF

V: TRBV29-1
J: TRBJ1-1
size: NA
D: NA
DNA: TGCAGCGTTGAAGACCCAACAGGTTTCATTGAAGCTTTCTTT
CDR3: CSVEDPTGFIEAFF

V: TRBV30
J: TRBJ1-5
size: NA
D: TRBD1
DNA: TGTGCCTGGAGCCGAGGGACAGGGATTAGCAATCAGCCCCAGCATTTT
CDR3: CAWSRGTGISNQPQHF

V: TRBV14
J: TRBJ2-4
size: NA
D: TRBD2
DNA: TGTGCCAGCAGCCAAGGAGGACTAGCGGGAGCCAAAAACATTCAGTACTTC
CDR3: CASSQGGLAGAKNIQYF

V: TRBV5-1
J: TRBJ2-7
size: NA
D: NA
DNA: TGCGCCAGCAGCTTACCCGCGTACGAGCAGTACTTC
CDR3: CASSLPAYEQYF

V: TRBV7-9
J: TRBJ2-5
size: NA
D: TRBD1
DNA: TGTGCCAGCAGAAGACAGGGAGCAGGTGAGACCCAGTACTTC
CDR3: CASRRQGAGETQYF

V: TRBV6-5
J: TRBJ1-2
size: NA
D: NA
DNA: TGTGCCAGCAGTTACTCGTCCGGTTTAGGGAACTATGGCTACACCTTC
CDR3: CASSYSSGLGNYGYTF

V: TRBV27
J: TRBJ2-7
size: NA
D: NA
DNA: TGTGCCAGCAGTGCGATGGACTCGGCGAGGCAGTACTTC
CDR3: CASSAMDSARQYF

V: TRBV5-1
J: TRBJ2-5
size: NA
D: NA
DNA: TGCGCCAGCAGCTTGGCGCCAGAAGAGACCCAGTACTTC
CDR3: CASSLAPEETQYF

V: TRBV7-8
J: TRBJ2-2
size: once
D: TRBD2
DNA: TGTGCCAGCAGCTTAGCAGGTAGCGGGAGAGCCGGGGAGCTGTTTTTT
CDR3: CASSLAGSGRAGELFF

V: TRBV7-8
J: TRBJ1-1
size: NA
D: NA
DNA: TGTGCCAGCACCCCGGCGGTTTCGTTTACAGGGAACACTGAAGCTTTCTTT
CDR3: CASTPAVSFTGNTEAFF

V: TRBV11-2
J: TRBJ1-4
size: NA
D: NA
DNA: TGTGCCAGCAGCTTTAACGCAAATGAAAAACTGTTTTTT
CDR3: CASSFNANEKLFF

V: TRBV21-1
J: TRBJ1-1
size: NA
D: NA
DNA: TGTGCCAGCAGCAAAGGGGGAGCGAACAGGCGAGGAACTGAAGCTTTCTTT
CDR3: CASSKGGANRRGTEAFF

V: TRBV9
J: TRBJ2-7
size: NA
D: NA
DNA: TGTGCCAGCAGCGCCAAACGGAGGGCGCCCTCCTACGAGCAGTACTTC
CDR3: CASSAKRRAPSYEQYF

V: TRBV14
J: TRBJ2-7
size: NA
D: NA
DNA: TGTGCCAGCAGTAGTCTTGCCTACGAGCAGTACTTC
CDR3: CASSSLAYEQYF